This T cell receptor beta chain emerged from a study of OX40 agonist ivuxolimab in advanced cancers. In the study overall: Enrollees could have had prior anti-PD-1, anti-PD-L1 or anti-CTLA-4 therapy, which approximately 40% had received.

Germline values: CDR1 SGHVS, CDR2 FQNEAQ. The CDR3 runs 15 residues. The V end was cut by 2 bases, the J end by 0 bases, with 11 bases between. Findings and caveats of the study: Expanded peripheral T-cell antigen specificity went undetermined. Fewer expanded clones were found on average in CD4+ than in CD8+ T cells.

TCRdb's copy holds only in-frame clones and misses some; the assay was immunoSEQ multiplex PCR. The data contain tens of thousands of clones, around 90% of them singletons. For this clone: Its antigen is not known.

This chain joins TRBV7-8 and TRBJ2-7; no clear D gene. This TCR came from an adult with an advanced solid tumor such as melanoma, head and neck, liver or kidney cancer. The sample here was CD4+ or CD8+ T cells sorted from blood, taken in a trial of the OX40 agonist ivuxolimab. The CDR3 spells CASSLMGFPSYEQYV. CDR3 in DNA: TGTGCCAGCAGCTTAATGGGGTTCCCCTCCTACGAGCAGTACGTC.